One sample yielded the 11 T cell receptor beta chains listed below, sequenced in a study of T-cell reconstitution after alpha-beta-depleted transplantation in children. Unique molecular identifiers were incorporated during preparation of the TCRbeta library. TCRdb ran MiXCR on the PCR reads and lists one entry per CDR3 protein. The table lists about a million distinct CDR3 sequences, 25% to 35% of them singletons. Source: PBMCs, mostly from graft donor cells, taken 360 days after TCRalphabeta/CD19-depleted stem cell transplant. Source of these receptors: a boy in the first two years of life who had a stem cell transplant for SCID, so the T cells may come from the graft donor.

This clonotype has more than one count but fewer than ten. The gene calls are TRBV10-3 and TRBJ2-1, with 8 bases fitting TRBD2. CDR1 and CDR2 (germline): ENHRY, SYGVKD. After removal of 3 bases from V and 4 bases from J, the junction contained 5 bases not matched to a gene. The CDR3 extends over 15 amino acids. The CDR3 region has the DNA TGTGCCATCAGTGATGGCGGGGGGCTATACAATGAGCAGTTCTTC. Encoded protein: CAISDGGGLYNEQFF.

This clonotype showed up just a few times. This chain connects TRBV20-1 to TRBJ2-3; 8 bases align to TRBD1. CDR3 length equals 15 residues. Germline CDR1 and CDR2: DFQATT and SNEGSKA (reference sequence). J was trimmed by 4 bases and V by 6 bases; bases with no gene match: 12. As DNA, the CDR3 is TGCAGTGCAACTCGGACAGGGAAGAGAGCAGATACGCAGTATTTT. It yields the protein CSATRTGKRADTQYF.

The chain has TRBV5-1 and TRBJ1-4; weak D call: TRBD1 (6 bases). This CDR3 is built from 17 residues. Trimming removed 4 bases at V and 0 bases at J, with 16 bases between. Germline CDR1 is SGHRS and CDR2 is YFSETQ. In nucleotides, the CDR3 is TGCGCCAGCAGCGTCGGACCGACAGGACCAACTAATGAAAAACTGTTTTTT. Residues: CASSVGPTGPTNEKLFF.

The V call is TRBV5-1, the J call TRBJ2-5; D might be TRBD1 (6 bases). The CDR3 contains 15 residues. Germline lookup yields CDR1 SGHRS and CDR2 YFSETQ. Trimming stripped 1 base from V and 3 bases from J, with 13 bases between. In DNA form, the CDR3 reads TGCGCCAGCAGCTTGACCAGGGGTGGGGAAGAGACCCAGTACTTC. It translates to CASSLTRGGEETQYF.

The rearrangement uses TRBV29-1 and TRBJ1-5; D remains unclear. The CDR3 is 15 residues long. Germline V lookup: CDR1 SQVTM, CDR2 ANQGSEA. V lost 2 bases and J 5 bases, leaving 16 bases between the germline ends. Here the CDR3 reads CSVEKRTADDQPQHF. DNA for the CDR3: TGCAGCGTTGAAAAAAGAACAGCAGACGATCAGCCCCAGCATTTT.

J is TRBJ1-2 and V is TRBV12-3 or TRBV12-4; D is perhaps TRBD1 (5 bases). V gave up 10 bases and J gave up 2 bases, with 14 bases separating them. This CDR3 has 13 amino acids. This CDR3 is CATLSGLNYGYTF. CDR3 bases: TGTGCCACCCTATCAGGGCTAAACTATGGCTACACCTTC.

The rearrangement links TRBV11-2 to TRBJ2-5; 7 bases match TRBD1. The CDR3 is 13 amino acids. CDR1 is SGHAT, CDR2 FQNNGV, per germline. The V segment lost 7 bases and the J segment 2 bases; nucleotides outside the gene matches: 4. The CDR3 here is CASNTGQQETQYF. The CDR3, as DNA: TGTGCCAGCAACACGGGACAGCAAGAGACCCAGTACTTC.

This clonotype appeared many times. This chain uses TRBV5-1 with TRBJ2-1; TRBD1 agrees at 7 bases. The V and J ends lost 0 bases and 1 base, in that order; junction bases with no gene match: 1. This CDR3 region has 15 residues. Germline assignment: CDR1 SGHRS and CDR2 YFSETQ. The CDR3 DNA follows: TGCGCCAGCAGCTTGGGACAGGGTTCCTACAATGAGCAGTTCTTC. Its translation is CASSLGQGSYNEQFF.

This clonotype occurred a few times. The CDR3 DNA is TGTGCCAGTAGCCCCCGTGCCCCGGGGGATACGCAGTATTTT. Its protein is CASSPRAPGDTQYF. The chain has TRBV19 and TRBJ2-3; TRBD2 is a possible D gene (5 bases). The V gene lost 6 bases and the J gene lost 6 bases, with 16 bases spanning the gap. Germline V lookup: CDR1 LNHDA, CDR2 SQIVND (reference sequence). The CDR3 runs to 14 residues.

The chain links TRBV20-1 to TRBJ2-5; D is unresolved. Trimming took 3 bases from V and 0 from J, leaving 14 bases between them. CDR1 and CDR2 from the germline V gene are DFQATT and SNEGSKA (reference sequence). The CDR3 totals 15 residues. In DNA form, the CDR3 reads TGCAGTGCTAGGAGTCCTACAGCTTACCAAGAGACCCAGTACTTC. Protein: CSARSPTAYQETQYF.

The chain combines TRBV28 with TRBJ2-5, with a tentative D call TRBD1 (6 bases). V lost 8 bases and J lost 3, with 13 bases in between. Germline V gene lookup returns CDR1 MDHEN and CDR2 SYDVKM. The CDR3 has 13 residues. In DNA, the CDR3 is TGTGCCAGCGCGCCCGGACAGAAAGAGACCCAGTACTTC. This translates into CASAPGQKETQYF.